This T cell receptor (beta chain) was sequenced in a study of blood T cell repertoires in COVID-19 (TCRdb year 2020). Concerning the study at large: Collaborator samples came from the United States, Italy and Spain and covered acute and convalescent phases of COVID-19. The material from the prospective study consisted of cDNA or gDNA derived from T cells, B-cell-depleted T cells, or PBMCs. The dataset comprised deeply sampled blood TCRbeta repertoires from subjects exposed to, actively infected with, or recovered from COVID-19. The repertoires were made available in a free public database intended to serve as a resource for research on the immune response to SARS-CoV-2. The samples were drawn from the first 160 participants of the ongoing ImmuneRACE study and from 1,254 subjects provided by 6 global collaborators. Sample metadata almost always included a de-identified subject ID, COVID-19 status, age in years and sex. HLA class I and class II types, where available, came from metadata supplied by the sample provider rather than from assay-based typing. Findings and caveats that apply to the study as a whole: How much clinical and demographic metadata was included differed by source and by participant, and the metadata was provided uncurated.

About this clone itself: Its antigen specificity is not known. The sample holds no much larger clone one base away, and base qualities are not on file.

TCRbeta CDR3 regions were amplified from genomic DNA by means of the immunoSEQ Assay, a bias-controlled multiplex PCR. The source study handled its data this way. The number of nucleated cells in each sample was estimated by amplification of reference gene primers within the assay. Sequence reads were collapsed and filtered to measure the absolute abundance of every unique TCRbeta CDR3 rearrangement. Productive Simpson clonality was computed per sample as the square root of Simpson's diversity index over productive rearrangements. Not all clones reach the TCRdb copy of this immuneACCESS table, which keeps in-frame sequences only. Checked studies attribute under half of the gap to unresolved V genes and leave the rest unexplained. The DNA was the basis for D and trimming; V, J and clone size are from that table. In this sample the table shows tens of thousands of clones, 92% of which occur a single time. More than 10% of the sample is in the top ten clones.

Trimming takes 0 bases off V and 4 bases off J; junction bases not matched to a gene: 15. The CDR3 covers 19 residues, taking in both the cysteine and the phenylalanine. The entry retains the CDR3 DNA only, 57 bases that are in frame from base 1. The germline V gene supplies CDR1 MNHEY and CDR2 SVGEGT. Whole blood was collected in K2EDTA tubes by collaborating institutions according to the institutions' own protocols. Collaborator samples were shipped for TCRbeta analysis as frozen whole blood, isolated PBMCs, or DNA extracted from either sample type. The receptor chain draws on TRBV6-2 or TRBV6-3 and TRBJ2-7, and 10 junction bases match TRBD2. The sequenced sample consisted of peripheral blood. This TCR was sampled from a human donor in a cohort sampled during active COVID-19. DNA sequence: TGTGCCAGCAGTTACTCGACGTCCCTAGCGGGAGTAAGTCGGTACGAGCAGTACTTC. This sequence encodes CASSYSTSLAGVSRYEQYF.